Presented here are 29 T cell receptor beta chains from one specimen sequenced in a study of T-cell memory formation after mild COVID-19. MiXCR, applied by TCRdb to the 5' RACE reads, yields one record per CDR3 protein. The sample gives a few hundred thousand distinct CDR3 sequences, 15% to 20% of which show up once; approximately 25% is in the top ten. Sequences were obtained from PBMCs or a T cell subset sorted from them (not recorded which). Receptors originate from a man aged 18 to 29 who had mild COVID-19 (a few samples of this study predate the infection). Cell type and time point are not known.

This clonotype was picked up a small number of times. CDR3 coding DNA: TGTGCCAGCAGTTTATACGCAGGCCGTAGCACAGATACGCAGTATTTT. Protein product: CASSLYAGRSTDTQYF. V and J are TRBV28 and TRBJ2-3; D gene uncertain. Trimming took off 1 base at V and 0 bases at J, with 11 bases between the two ends. Germline V CDR1 and CDR2: MDHEN, SYDVKM. This CDR3 has 16 amino acids.

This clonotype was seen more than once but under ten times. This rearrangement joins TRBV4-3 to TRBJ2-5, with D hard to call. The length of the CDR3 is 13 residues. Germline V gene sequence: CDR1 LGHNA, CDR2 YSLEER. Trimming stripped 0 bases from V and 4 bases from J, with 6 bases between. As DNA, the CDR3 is TGCGCCAGCAGCCAAGATTGGTTAGAGACCCAGTACTTC. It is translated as CASSQDWLETQYF.

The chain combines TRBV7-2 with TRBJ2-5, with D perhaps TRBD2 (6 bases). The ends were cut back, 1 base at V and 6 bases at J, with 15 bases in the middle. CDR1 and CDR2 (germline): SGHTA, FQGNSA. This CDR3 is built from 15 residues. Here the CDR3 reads CASSLETMEGKTQYF. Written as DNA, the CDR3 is TGTGCCAGCAGCTTAGAAACTATGGAGGGCAAGACCCAGTACTTC.

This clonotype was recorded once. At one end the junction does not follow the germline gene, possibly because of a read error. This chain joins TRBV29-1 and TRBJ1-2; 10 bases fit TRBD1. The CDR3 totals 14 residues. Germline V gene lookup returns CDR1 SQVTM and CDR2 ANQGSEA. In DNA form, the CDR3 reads TGCAGCGTAGAAGGACAGGGGGGAAACTATGGCTACACCTTC. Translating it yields CSVEGQGGNYGYTF.

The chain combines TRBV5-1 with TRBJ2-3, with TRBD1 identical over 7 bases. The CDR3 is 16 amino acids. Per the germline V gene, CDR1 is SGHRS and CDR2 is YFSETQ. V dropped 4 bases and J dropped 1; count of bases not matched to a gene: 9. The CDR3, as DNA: TGCGCCAGCAGCCTGCGACAGGGAAGGGGCACAGATACGCAGTATTTT. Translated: CASSLRQGRGTDTQYF.

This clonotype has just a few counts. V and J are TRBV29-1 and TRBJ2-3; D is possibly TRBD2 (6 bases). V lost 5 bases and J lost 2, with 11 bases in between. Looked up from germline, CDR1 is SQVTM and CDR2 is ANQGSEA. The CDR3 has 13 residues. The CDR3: CSVRGGATDTQYF. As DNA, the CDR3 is TGCAGCGTTCGTGGCGGGGCCACAGATACGCAGTATTTT.

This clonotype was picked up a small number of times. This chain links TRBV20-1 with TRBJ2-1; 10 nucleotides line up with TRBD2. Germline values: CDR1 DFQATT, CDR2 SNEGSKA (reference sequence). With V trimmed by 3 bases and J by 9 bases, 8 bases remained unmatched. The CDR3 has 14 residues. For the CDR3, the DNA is TGCAGTGCTAGTCTGGCTAGCGGGGGAAGTGAGCAGTTCTTC. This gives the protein CSASLASGGSEQFF.

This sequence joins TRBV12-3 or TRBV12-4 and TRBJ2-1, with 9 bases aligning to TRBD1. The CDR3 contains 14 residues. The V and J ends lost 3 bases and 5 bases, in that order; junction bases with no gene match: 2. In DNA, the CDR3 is TGTGCCAGCAGTTTGACAGGGGGGCACAATGAGCAGTTCTTC. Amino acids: CASSLTGGHNEQFF.

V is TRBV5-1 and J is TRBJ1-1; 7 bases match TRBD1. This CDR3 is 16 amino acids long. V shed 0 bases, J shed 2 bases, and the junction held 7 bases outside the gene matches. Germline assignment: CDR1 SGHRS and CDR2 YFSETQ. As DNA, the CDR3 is TGCGCCAGCAGCTTGGTACCAGGGGGAACCAACACTGAAGCTTTCTTT. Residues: CASSLVPGGTNTEAFF.

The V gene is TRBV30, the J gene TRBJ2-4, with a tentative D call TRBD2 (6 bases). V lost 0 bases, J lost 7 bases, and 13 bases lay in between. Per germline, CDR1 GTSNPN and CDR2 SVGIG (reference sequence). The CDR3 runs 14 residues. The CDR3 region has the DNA TGTGCCTGGAGTGTTCGGACTACGGGGAACATTCAGTACTTC. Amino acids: CAWSVRTTGNIQYF.

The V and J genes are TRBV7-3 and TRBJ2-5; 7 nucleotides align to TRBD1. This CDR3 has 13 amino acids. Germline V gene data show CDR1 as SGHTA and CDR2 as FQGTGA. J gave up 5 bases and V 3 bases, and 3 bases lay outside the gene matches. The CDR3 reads CASSFGQVETQYF. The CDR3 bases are TGTGCCAGCAGCTTTGGACAGGTGGAGACCCAGTACTTC.

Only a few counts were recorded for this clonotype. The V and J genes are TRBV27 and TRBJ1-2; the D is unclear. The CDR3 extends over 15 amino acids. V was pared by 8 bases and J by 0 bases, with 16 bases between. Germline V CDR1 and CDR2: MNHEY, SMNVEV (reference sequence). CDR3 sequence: CASLRDANSNYGYTF. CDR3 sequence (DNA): TGTGCCAGCCTCCGGGATGCCAACTCTAACTATGGCTACACCTTC.

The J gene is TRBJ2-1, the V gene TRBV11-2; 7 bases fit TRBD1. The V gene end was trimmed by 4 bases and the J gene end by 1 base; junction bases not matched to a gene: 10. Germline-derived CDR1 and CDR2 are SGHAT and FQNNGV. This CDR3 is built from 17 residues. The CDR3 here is CASSSDRGHGSYNEQFF. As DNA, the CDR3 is TGTGCCAGCAGCTCGGATAGGGGGCACGGATCCTACAATGAGCAGTTCTTC.

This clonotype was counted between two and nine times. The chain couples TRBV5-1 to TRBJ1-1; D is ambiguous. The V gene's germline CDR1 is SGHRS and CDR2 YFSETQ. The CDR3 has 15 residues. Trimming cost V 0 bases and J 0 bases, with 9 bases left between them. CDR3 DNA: TGCGCCAGCAGCTTGGGAAATACAGTGAACACTGAAGCTTTCTTT. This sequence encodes CASSLGNTVNTEAFF.

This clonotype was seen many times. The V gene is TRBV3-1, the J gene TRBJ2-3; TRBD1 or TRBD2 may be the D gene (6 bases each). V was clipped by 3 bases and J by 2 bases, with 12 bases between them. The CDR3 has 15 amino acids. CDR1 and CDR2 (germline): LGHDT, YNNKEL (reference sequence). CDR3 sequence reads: CASSQGGRTTDTQYF. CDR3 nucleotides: TGTGCCAGCAGCCAGGGGGGCCGAACCACAGATACGCAGTATTTT.

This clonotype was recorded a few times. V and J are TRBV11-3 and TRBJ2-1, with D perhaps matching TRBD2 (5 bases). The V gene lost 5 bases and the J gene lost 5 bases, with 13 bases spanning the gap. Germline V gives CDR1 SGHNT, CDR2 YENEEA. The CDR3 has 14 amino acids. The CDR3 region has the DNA TGTGCCAGCAGCCGAGACGGGGTAGACAATGAGCAGTTCTTC. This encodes CASSRDGVDNEQFF. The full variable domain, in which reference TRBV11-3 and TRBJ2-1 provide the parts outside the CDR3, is EAGVVQSPRYKIIEKKQPVAFWCNPISGHNTLYWYLQNLGQGPELLIRYENEEAVDDSQLPKDRFSAERLKGVDSTLKIQPAELGDSAVYLCASSRDGVDNEQFFGPGTRLTVL.

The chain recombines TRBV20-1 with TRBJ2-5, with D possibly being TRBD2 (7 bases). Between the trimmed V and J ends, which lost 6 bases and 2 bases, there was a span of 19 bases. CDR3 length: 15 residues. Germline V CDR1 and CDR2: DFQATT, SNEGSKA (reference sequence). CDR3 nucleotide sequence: TGCAGTGCCCGAAGGGGGGGGGCGCTTCAAGAGACCCAGTACTTC. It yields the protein CSARRGGALQETQYF.

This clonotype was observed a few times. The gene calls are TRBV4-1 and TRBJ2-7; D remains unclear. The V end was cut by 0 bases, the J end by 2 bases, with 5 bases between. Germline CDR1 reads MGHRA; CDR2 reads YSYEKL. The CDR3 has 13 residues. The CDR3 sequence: CASSQDLAYEQYV. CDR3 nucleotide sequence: TGCGCCAGCAGCCAAGATTTAGCCTACGAGCAGTACGTC.

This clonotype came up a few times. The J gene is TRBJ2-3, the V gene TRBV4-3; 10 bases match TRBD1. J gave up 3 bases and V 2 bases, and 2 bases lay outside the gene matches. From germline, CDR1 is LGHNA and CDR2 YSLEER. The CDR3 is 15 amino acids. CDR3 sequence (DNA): TGCGCCAGCAGCCAACAGGGACAGGGGACAGATACGCAGTATTTT. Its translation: CASSQQGQGTDTQYF.

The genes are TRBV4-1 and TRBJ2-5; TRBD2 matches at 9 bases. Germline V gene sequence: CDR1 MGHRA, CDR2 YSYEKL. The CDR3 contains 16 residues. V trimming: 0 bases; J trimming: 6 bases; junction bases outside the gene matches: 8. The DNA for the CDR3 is TGCGCCAGCAGCCAAGAGGGCGGGGGGGCCCTAAAGACCCAGTACTTC. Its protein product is CASSQEGGGALKTQYF.

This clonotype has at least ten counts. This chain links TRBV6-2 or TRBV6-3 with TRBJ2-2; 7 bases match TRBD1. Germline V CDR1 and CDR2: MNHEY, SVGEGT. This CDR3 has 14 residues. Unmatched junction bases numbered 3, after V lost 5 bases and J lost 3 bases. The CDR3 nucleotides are TGTGCCAGCAGTATTGGACAGGACACCGGGGAGCTGTTTTTT. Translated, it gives CASSIGQDTGELFF.

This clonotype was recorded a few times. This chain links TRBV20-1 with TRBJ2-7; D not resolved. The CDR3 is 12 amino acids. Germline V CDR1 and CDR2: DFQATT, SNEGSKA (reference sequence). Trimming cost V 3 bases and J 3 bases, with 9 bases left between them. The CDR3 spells CSARGRVYEQYV. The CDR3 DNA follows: TGCAGTGCTAGGGGCCGGGTCTACGAGCAGTACGTC.

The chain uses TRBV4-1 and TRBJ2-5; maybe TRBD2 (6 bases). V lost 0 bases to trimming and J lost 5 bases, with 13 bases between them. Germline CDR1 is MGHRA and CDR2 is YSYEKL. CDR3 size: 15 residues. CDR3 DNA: TGCGCCAGCAGCCAAGATGTGGAGGGTTGGGAGACCCAGTACTTC. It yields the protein CASSQDVEGWETQYF.

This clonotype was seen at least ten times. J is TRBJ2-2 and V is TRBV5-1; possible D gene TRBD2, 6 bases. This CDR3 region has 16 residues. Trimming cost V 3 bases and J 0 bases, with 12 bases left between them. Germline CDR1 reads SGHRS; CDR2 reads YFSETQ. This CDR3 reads CASSWSAGSNTGELFF. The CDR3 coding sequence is TGCGCCAGCAGCTGGTCGGCGGGGTCGAACACCGGGGAGCTGTTTTTT.

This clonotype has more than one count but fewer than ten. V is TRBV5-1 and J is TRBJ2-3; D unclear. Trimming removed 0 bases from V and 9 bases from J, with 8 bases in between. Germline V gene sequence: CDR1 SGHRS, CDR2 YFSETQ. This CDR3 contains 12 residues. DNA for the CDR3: TGCGCCAGCAGCTTGGCCGAGCACACGCAGTATTTT. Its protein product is CASSLAEHTQYF.

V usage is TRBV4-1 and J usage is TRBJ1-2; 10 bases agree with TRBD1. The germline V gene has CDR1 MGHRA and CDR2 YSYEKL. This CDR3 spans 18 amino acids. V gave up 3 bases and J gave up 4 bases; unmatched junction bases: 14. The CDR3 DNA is TGCGCCAGCAGCCACCGGTGGACAGGGGGGAGTAAAAGCTATGGCTACACCTTC. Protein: CASSHRWTGGSKSYGYTF.

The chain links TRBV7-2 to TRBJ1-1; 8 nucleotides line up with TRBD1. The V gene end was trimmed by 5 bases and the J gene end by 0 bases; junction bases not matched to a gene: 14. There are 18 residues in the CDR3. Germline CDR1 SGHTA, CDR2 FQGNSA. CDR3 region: CASSQRSGTGHLNTEAFF. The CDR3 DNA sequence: TGTGCCAGCAGCCAAAGGTCCGGGACAGGACATTTGAACACTGAAGCTTTCTTT.

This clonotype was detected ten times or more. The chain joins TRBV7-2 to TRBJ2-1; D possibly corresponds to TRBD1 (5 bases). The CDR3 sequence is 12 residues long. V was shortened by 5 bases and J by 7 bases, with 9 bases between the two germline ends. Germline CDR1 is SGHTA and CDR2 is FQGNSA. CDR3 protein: CASSQAGNEQFF. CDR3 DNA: TGTGCCAGCAGCCAAGCAGGGAATGAGCAGTTCTTC.

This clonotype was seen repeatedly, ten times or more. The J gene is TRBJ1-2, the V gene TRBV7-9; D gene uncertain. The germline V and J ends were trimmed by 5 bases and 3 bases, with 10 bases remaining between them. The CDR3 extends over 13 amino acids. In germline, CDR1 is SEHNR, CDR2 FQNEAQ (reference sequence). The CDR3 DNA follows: TGTGCCAGCAGCCGCGGGCCCCACTATGGCTACACCTTC. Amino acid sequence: CASSRGPHYGYTF. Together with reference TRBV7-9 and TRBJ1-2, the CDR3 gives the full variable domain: DTGVSQNPRHKITKRGQNVTFRCDPISEHNRLYWYRQTLGQGPEFLTYFQNEAQLEKSRLLSDRFSAERPKGSFSTLEIQRTEQGDSAMYLCASSRGPHYGYTFGSGTRLTVV.